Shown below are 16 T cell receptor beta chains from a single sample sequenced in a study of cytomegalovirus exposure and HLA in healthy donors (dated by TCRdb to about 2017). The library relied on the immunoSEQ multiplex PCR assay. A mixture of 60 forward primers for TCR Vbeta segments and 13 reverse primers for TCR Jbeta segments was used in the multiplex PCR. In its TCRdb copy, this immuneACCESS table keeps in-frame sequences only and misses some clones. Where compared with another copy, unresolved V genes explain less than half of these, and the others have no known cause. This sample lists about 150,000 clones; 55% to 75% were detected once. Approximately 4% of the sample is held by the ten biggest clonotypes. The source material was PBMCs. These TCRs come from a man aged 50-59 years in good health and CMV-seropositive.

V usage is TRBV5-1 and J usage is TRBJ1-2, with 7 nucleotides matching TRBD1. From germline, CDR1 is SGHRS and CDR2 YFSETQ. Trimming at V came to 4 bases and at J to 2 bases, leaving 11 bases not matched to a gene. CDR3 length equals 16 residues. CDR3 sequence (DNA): TGCGCCAGCAGCCCCCGAACAGGGGTCCTCAACTATGGCTACACCTTC. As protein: CASSPRTGVLNYGYTF.

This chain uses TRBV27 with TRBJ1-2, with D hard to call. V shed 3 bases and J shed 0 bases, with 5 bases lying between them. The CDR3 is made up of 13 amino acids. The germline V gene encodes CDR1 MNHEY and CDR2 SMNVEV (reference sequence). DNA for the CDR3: TGTGCCAGCAGTTTTGTAGCTAACTATGGCTACACCTTC. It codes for CASSFVANYGYTF.

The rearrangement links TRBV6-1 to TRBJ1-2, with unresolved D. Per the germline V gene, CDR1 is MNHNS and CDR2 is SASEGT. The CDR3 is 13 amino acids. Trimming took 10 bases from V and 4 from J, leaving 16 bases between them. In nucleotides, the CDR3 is TGTGCCACCAAGTTGGAGGGTACCTATGGCTACACCTTC. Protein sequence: CATKLEGTYGYTF.

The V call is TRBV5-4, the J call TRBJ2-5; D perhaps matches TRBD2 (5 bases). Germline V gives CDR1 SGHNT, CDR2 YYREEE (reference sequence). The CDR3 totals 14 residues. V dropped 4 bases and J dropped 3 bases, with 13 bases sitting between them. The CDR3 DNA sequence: TGTGCCAGCAGCAAAGGGTTGGGAGAAGAGACCCAGTACTTC. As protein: CASSKGLGEETQYF.

The CDR3 loop is CASSPRRGAEAFF. Written as DNA, the CDR3 is TGTGCCAGCAGTCCAAGACGAGGCGCTGAAGCTTTCTTT. V gene TRBV6-1 combines with J gene TRBJ1-1, with D hard to call. Germline-derived CDR1 and CDR2 are MNHNS and SASEGT. This CDR3 is built from 13 residues. The V end was cut by 5 bases, the J end by 6 bases, with 13 bases between.

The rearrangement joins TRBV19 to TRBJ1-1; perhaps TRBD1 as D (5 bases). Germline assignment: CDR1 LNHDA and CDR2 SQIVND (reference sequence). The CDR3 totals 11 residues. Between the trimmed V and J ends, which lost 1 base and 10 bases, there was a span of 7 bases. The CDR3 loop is CASSIGGPAFF. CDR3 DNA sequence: TGTGCCAGTAGTATAGGGGGCCCAGCTTTCTTT.

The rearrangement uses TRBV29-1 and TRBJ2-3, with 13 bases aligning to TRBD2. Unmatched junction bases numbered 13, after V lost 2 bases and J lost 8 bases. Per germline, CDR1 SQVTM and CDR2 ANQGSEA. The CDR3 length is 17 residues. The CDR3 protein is CSVEKSTSGGARGTQYF. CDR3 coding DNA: TGCAGCGTTGAAAAATCTACTAGCGGGGGGGCGAGAGGTACGCAGTATTTT.

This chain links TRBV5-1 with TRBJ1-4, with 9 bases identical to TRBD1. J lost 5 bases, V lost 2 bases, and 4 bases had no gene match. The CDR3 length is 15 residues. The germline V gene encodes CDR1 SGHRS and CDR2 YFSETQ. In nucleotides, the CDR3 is TGCGCCAGCAGCTTTTTGACAGGGGGAAATGAAAAACTGTTTTTT. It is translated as CASSFLTGGNEKLFF.

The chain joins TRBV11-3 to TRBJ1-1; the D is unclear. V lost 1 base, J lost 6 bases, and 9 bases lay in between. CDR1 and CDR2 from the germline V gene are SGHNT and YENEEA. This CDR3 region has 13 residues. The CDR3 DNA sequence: TGTGCCAGCAGCTTAGTCCGTTCCGCTGAAGCTTTCTTT. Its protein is CASSLVRSAEAFF.

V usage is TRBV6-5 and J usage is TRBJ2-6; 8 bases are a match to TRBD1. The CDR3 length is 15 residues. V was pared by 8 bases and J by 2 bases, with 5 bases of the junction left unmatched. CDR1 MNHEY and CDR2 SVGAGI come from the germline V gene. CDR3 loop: CASGQGSTGANVLTF. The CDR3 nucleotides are TGTGCCAGCGGACAGGGAAGCACTGGGGCCAACGTCCTGACTTTC.

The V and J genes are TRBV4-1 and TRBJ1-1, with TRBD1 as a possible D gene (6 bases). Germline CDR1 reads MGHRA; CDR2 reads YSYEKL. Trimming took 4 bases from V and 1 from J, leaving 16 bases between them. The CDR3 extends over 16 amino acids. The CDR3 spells CASSLLRQDGNTEAFF. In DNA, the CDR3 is TGCGCCAGCAGCCTCCTCAGACAGGACGGGAACACTGAAGCTTTCTTT.

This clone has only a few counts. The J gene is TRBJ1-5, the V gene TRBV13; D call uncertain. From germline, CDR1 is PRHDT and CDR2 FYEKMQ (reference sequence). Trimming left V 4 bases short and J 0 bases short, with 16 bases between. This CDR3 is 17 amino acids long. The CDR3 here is CASSSRRAGSSNQPQHF. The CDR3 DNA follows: TGTGCCAGCAGCTCCCGACGGGCGGGCAGTAGCAATCAGCCCCAGCATTTT.

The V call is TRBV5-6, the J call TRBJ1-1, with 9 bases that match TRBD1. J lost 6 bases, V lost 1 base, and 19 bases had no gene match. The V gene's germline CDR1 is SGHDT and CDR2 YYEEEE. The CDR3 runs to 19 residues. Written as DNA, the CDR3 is TGTGCCAGCAGCTTGTGGTTTCATTTCGGGACAGGGTGGTTCCCTGAAGCTTTCTTT. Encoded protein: CASSLWFHFGTGWFPEAFF. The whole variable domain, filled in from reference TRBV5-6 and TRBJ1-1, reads DAGVTQSPTHLIKTRGQQVTLRCSPKSGHDTVSWYQQALGQGPQFIFQYYEEEERQRGNFPDRFSGHQFPNYSSELNVNALLLGDSALYLCASSLWFHFGTGWFPEAFFGQGTRLTVV.

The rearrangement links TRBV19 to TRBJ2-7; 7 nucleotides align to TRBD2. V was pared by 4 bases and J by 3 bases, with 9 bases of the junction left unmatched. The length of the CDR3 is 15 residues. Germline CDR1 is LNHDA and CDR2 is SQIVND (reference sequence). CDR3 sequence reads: CASSRGGSQDYEQYF. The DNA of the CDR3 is TGTGCCAGTAGTAGGGGGGGTTCCCAAGACTACGAGCAGTACTTC.

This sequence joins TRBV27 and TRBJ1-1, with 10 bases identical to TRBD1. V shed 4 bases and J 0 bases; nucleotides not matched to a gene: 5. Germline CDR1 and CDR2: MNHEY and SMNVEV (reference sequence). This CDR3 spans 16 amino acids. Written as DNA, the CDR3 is TGTGCCAGCAGTTCATGGGACAGGGGAATGAACACTGAAGCTTTCTTT. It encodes CASSSWDRGMNTEAFF.

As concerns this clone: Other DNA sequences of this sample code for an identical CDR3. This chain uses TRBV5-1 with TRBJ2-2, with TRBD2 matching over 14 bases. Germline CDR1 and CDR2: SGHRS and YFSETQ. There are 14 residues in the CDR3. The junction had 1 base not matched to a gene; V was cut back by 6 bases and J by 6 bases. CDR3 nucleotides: TGCGCCAGCAAGGGACTAGCGGGAGCCGGGGAGCTGTTTTTT. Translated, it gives CASKGLAGAGELFF.